This passage covers 20 T cell receptor beta chains from one sample sequenced in a study of cytomegalovirus exposure and HLA in healthy donors. Sequencing used immunoSEQ multiplex PCR; TCRdb keeps in-frame clones, though not all of them. The sample lists some 150,000 clones, around nine tenths seen once, with approximately 1.5% in the top ten. The sample consisted of PBMCs. All receptors come from a woman aged 25 to 39 in good health and CMV-seronegative.

V usage is TRBV5-1 and J usage is TRBJ2-1, with 12 bases aligning to TRBD2. The trim removed 4 bases at V and 12 bases at J, leaving 8 bases unmatched. This CDR3 is built from 14 residues. Germline CDR1 is SGHRS and CDR2 is YFSETQ. CDR3 protein: CASSEGLAGQGQFF. CDR3 in DNA: TGCGCCAGCAGCGAGGGACTAGCGGGTCAAGGGCAGTTCTTC.

This clone has a handful of counts. The chain uses TRBV6-6 and TRBJ2-7; 9 bases agree with TRBD2. J lost 4 bases, V lost 8 bases, and 12 bases had no gene match. The CDR3 sequence is 15 residues long. Germline-derived CDR1 and CDR2 are MNHNY and SVGAGI (reference sequence). CDR3 loop: CASGVTGLATYEQYF. The CDR3 region has the DNA TGTGCCAGCGGAGTGACGGGACTAGCCACATACGAGCAGTACTTC.

This sequence joins TRBV6-5 and TRBJ1-2; the match to TRBD1 covers 9 bases. Looked up from germline, CDR1 is MNHEY and CDR2 is SVGAGI. The J segment lost 3 bases and the V segment lost 2 bases, leaving 4 bases of the junction unmatched. The CDR3 sequence is 15 residues long. The CDR3 sequence: CASSYGTGFDYGYTF. CDR3 DNA: TGTGCCAGCAGTTACGGGACAGGGTTTGACTATGGCTACACCTTC.

This clone was recorded only once. The rearrangement uses TRBV5-4 and TRBJ1-1; 8 bases agree with TRBD1. V lost 4 bases, J lost 2 bases, and 10 bases stayed unmatched. The V gene's germline CDR1 is SGHNT and CDR2 YYREEE (reference sequence). The CDR3 is made up of 16 amino acids. The CDR3 coding sequence is TGTGCCAGCAGCCCGGAAGGACAGGGCCGAAACACTGAAGCTTTCTTT. It encodes CASSPEGQGRNTEAFF.

The chain is built from TRBV6-6 and TRBJ2-2; no clear D. The V and J ends lost 6 bases and 5 bases respectively, with 7 bases between them. CDR1 is MNHNY and CDR2 is SVGAGI in the germline V gene (reference sequence). This CDR3 spans 12 amino acids. CDR3 sequence: CASRELTGELFF. The CDR3, as DNA: TGTGCCAGCAGGGAACTAACCGGGGAGCTGTTTTTT.

The V and J genes are TRBV5-6 and TRBJ2-7; 9 nucleotides line up with TRBD2. The CDR3 spans 16 residues. Trimming at V came to 1 base and at J to 4 bases, leaving 9 bases not matched to a gene. Per germline, CDR1 SGHDT and CDR2 YYEEEE. In DNA, the CDR3 is TGTGCCAGCAGCTTGTTTGCTACCGCGGGGGGGTACGAGCAGTACTTC. It is translated as CASSLFATAGGYEQYF.

The chain is built from TRBV5-6 and TRBJ1-2; no clear D. The V end lost 1 base, the J end lost 2 bases, and 9 bases lay between the germline ends. In germline, CDR1 is SGHDT, CDR2 YYEEEE. This CDR3 has 14 amino acids. This chain's CDR3 is CASSLYTTNYGYTF. In DNA form, the CDR3 reads TGTGCCAGCAGCTTGTACACAACCAACTATGGCTACACCTTC. Together with reference TRBV5-6 and TRBJ1-2, the CDR3 gives the full variable domain: DAGVTQSPTHLIKTRGQQVTLRCSPKSGHDTVSWYQQALGQGPQFIFQYYEEEERQRGNFPDRFSGHQFPNYSSELNVNALLLGDSALYLCASSLYTTNYGYTFGSGTRLTVV.

This chain uses TRBV6-5 with TRBJ1-5; D gene uncertain. V lost 4 bases and J 3 bases, leaving 10 bases between the germline ends. CDR1 and CDR2 (germline): MNHEY, SVGAGI. The CDR3 consists of 14 residues. The CDR3 DNA is TGTGCCAGCAGTTTTTCGCGGGACAATCAGCCCCAGCATTTT. Translated, it gives CASSFSRDNQPQHF.

The chain has TRBV7-8 and TRBJ1-1, with D perhaps TRBD1 (6 bases). CDR3 length: 13 residues. V lost 6 bases and J 0 bases, leaving 8 bases between the germline ends. Germline V gene sequence: CDR1 SGHVS, CDR2 FQNEAQ. In DNA form, the CDR3 reads TGTGCCAGCAGAACAGGGATGAACACTGAAGCTTTCTTT. Protein: CASRTGMNTEAFF.

This clone was recorded once. This chain joins TRBV2 and TRBJ1-2; tentative D call: TRBD1 (6 bases). Trimming stripped 1 base from V and 7 bases from J, with 13 bases between. Germline values: CDR1 SNHLY, CDR2 FYNNEI. The CDR3 is made up of 14 amino acids. CDR3 protein: CASSEVRGSGGYTF. In DNA, the CDR3 is TGTGCCAGCAGTGAAGTCAGGGGCTCAGGTGGCTACACCTTC.

About this clone itself: Other DNA sequences of this sample code for an identical CDR3. The chain uses TRBV6-5 and TRBJ1-2, with 8 bases aligning to TRBD1. J gave up 5 bases and V 5 bases, and 4 bases lay outside the gene matches. The CDR3 spans 13 residues. CDR1 is MNHEY, CDR2 SVGAGI, per germline. This chain's CDR3 is CASSRTGGYGYTF. The CDR3 bases are TGTGCCAGCAGTCGCACAGGGGGGTATGGCTACACCTTC.

The chain combines TRBV19 with TRBJ1-1; D perhaps matches TRBD1 (5 bases). Germline loops: CDR1 LNHDA, CDR2 SQIVND (reference sequence). The CDR3 has 15 residues. The V gene lost 7 bases and the J gene lost 1 base, with 16 bases spanning the gap. The CDR3: CASTSGLVRNTEAFF. CDR3 bases: TGTGCCAGTACCTCGGGACTAGTCAGGAACACTGAAGCTTTCTTT. The full variable domain, in which reference TRBV19 and TRBJ1-1 provide the parts outside the CDR3, is DGGITQSPKYLFRKEGQNVTLSCEQNLNHDAMYWYRQDPGQGLRLIYYSQIVNDFQKGDIAEGYSVSREKKESFPLTVTSAQKNPTAFYLCASTSGLVRNTEAFFGQGTRLTVV.

The rearrangement links TRBV7-6 to TRBJ1-3; D is unresolved. The CDR3 is 15 residues long. V dropped 2 bases and J dropped 4 bases, with 12 bases sitting between them. CDR1 and CDR2 from the germline V gene are SGHVS and FNYEAQ. The CDR3 loop is CASSLFQAVGNTIYF. CDR3 DNA: TGTGCCAGCAGCTTATTTCAGGCTGTAGGAAACACCATATATTTT.

The chain uses TRBV11-2 and TRBJ2-1; a weak D match, TRBD2 (6 bases). Per germline, CDR1 SGHAT and CDR2 FQNNGV. V gave up 6 bases and J gave up 9 bases, with 24 bases separating them. The CDR3 consists of 16 residues. The CDR3 DNA is TGTGCCAGCAGACCGAACCGGGGGAATGCAGGTGGTGAGCAGTTCTTC. This codes for CASRPNRGNAGGEQFF. The full variable domain, its missing parts supplied by reference TRBV11-2 and TRBJ2-1, is EAGVAQSPRYKIIEKRQSVAFWCNPISGHATLYWYQQILGQGPKLLIQFQNNGVVDDSQLPKDRFSAERLKGVDSTLKIQPAKLEDSAVYLCASRPNRGNAGGEQFFGPGTRLTVL.

The rearrangement joins TRBV6-1 to TRBJ1-2; D is ambiguous. CDR1 is MNHNS and CDR2 is SASEGT in the germline V gene. V was cut by 4 bases and J by 8 bases, with 23 bases left in between. There are 16 residues in the CDR3. CDR3 region: CASSARKQSGLWGYTF. CDR3 bases: TGTGCCAGCAGTGCTCGAAAACAATCAGGTTTATGGGGCTACACCTTC.

The chain is built from TRBV4-2 and TRBJ2-5, with 8 bases identical to TRBD2. This CDR3 is built from 16 residues. Trimming took 0 bases from V and 7 from J; bases not matched to a gene: 10. Germline V gives CDR1 LGHNA, CDR2 YNFKEQ. The CDR3 is CASSQDRGGLLGTQYF. The CDR3 region has the DNA TGTGCCAGCAGCCAAGATCGGGGGGGACTCCTTGGGACCCAGTACTTC.

The chain employs TRBV7-2 and TRBJ1-1, with D perhaps matching TRBD1 (5 bases). The CDR3 spans 13 residues. Between the trimmed V and J ends, which lost 5 bases and 6 bases, there was a span of 13 bases. The germline V gene has CDR1 SGHTA and CDR2 FQGNSA. The DNA of the CDR3 is TGTGCCAGCAGCCCGTTGACAGTATCTGAAGCTTTCTTT. Translating gives CASSPLTVSEAFF. Filled out from reference TRBV7-2 and TRBJ1-1, the complete variable domain reads GAGVSQSPSNKVTEKGKDVELRCDPISGHTALYWYRQSLGQGLEFLIYFQGNSAPDKSGLPSDRFSAERTGGSVSTLTIQRTQQEDSAVYLCASSPLTVSEAFFGQGTRLTVV.

The V gene is TRBV5-1, the J gene TRBJ2-7; a possible D gene is TRBD1 (6 bases). Trimming took 3 bases from V and 1 from J, leaving 11 bases between them. Germline lookup yields CDR1 SGHRS and CDR2 YFSETQ. The CDR3 contains 14 residues. CDR3 protein: CASSSGTQSYEQYF. The DNA of the CDR3 is TGCGCCAGCAGCTCGGGGACACAGTCCTACGAGCAGTACTTC.

V gene TRBV5-4 combines with J gene TRBJ1-2; D might be TRBD1 (6 bases). Trimming stripped 4 bases from V and 3 bases from J, with 13 bases between. This CDR3 spans 14 amino acids. Germline V CDR1 and CDR2: SGHNT, YYREEE (reference sequence). The CDR3 nucleotides read TGTGCCAGCAGCACACAGGGTCTGGACTATGGCTACACCTTC. Its translation: CASSTQGLDYGYTF. Full variable domain (rest looked up from reference TRBV5-4 and TRBJ1-2): ETGVTQSPTHLIKTRGQQVTLRCSSQSGHNTVSWYQQALGQGPQFIFQYYREEENGRGNFPPRFSGLQFPNYSSELNVNALELDDSALYLCASSTQGLDYGYTFGSGTRLTVV.

In the case of this clone: Other nucleotide sequences from this sample produce the same CDR3. The chain couples TRBV5-1 to TRBJ2-5; TRBD2 might be the D (7 bases). Trimming left V 1 base short and J 4 bases short, with 11 bases between. The V gene's germline CDR1 is SGHRS and CDR2 YFSETQ. The CDR3 totals 14 residues. The CDR3 DNA reads TGCGCCAGCAGCTTGTGGGGGGGCAGAGAGACCCAGTACTTC. It translates to CASSLWGGRETQYF.